This paragraph covers one TCR beta chain sequence. The sample comes from a study of patients and donors after allogeneic stem cell transplantation. TCRdb re-derived calls from the RT-PCR reads in MiXCR, one entry per CDR3 protein. The sample has about 150,000 distinct CDR3 sequences, 30% to 45% seen once. Germline V gene lookup returns CDR1 SGHTA and CDR2 FQGNSA. CDR3 length: 15 residues. V lost 2 bases and J 3 bases, leaving 13 bases between the germline ends. V gene TRBV7-2 combines with J gene TRBJ1-2; D unclear. This clonotype was sampled from a human donor who was either an allogeneic HSCT recipient or a stem cell or donor lymphocyte infusion donor (not recorded which). It is not recorded whose cells these are; they may come from a transplant donor. Input material: blood, either unsorted or a sorted T cell fraction (not recorded which). The CDR3 protein is CASSLTSGLHYGYTF. In DNA form, the CDR3 reads TGTGCCAGCAGCTTAACGTCAGGCCTTCACTATGGCTACACCTTC.